The clone carrying this T cell receptor beta chain was observed at least ten times. Germline V gene sequence: CDR1 SGHTA, CDR2 FQGNSA. With 0 bases removed from V and 2 bases from J, the gap between germline ends came to 14 bases. This CDR3 region has 17 residues. This record belongs to a study of T-cell reconstitution after alpha-beta-depleted transplantation in children. Using unique molecular identifiers, the investigators prepared the TCRbeta library. TCRdb itself ran the PCR reads through MiXCR, one entry per CDR3 protein. The sample lists about 360,000 distinct CDR3 sequences, roughly 15% occurring once.

The receptor was derived from a human donor who donated a stem cell graft to a child with Fanconi anemia. This rearrangement joins TRBV7-2 to TRBJ2-1, with D unresolved. The material was PBMCs, obtained from the stem cell graft. The CDR3 region is CASSLAVSRLAYNEQFF. CDR3 in DNA: TGTGCCAGCAGCTTAGCAGTCAGCAGACTCGCCTACAATGAGCAGTTCTTC.